Listed here is a single T cell receptor (beta chain). The target antigen is unknown. The data derive from a study of regulatory T cells in long-lasting Graves disease. CDR3 regions were amplified by Arm-PCR using iRepertoire HTBI primers to build TCR beta libraries. MiXCR, run by TCRdb on the multiplex PCR reads, gives a single entry per CDR3 protein. Seen here are hundreds of thousands of distinct CDR3 sequences, 16% observed once, and the top ten hold 25% to 30%. Study outcomes and limitations: Less diverse TCR repertoires were seen in persistent Graves' patients than in newly diagnosed ones.

As for time point: newly diagnosed GD, antithyroid drugs for less than 3 months. With RNA extracted from PBMCs as input, the TCR library was made. One endocrinology department in Xi'an, China, was where patients came from. The sample was also reused in another study, on T cells in Graves' hyperthyroidism and ophthalmopathy.

The sequence derives from a man in his forties or fifties with Graves disease. Sequencing used peripheral blood mononuclear cells (PBMCs), obtained at new diagnosis, from a patient treated with antithyroid drugs.

The CDR3 sequence: CASSLGTLYNEQFF. CDR3 in DNA: TGCGCCAGCAGCTTGGGGACACTATACAATGAGCAGTTCTTC. The V and J genes are TRBV5-1 and TRBJ2-1; perhaps TRBD1 as D (5 bases). V lost 0 bases to trimming and J lost 4 bases, with 8 bases between them. This CDR3 comprises 14 residues. CDR1 and CDR2 (germline): SGHRS, YFSETQ. Based on the CDR3 plus reference TRBV5-1 and TRBJ2-1, the full variable domain is KAGVTQTPRYLIKTRGQQVTLSCSPISGHRSVSWYQQTPGQGLQFLFEYFSETQRNKGNFPGRFSGRQFSNSRSEMNVSTLELGDSALYLCASSLGTLYNEQFFGPGTRLTVL.